The 8 T cell receptor beta chains below come from one sample, sequenced in a study of blood T cells in healthy people across ages. A second PCR, run for roughly 7 to 11 cycles, used a sample-barcoded 5' primer plus a J-beta primer mix. TCRdb passed the 5' RACE reads through MiXCR, listing each CDR3 protein once. The table has about 500,000 distinct CDR3 sequences, less than 25% seen once; the top ten hold around 10%. This sample was shared with a second study, whose subject was T cells of mothers and their children.

The sequenced material came from blood. The receptors come from a boy between 10 and 17 years old in good health.

This sequence joins TRBV7-2 and TRBJ2-1; D gene ambiguous. Looked up from germline, CDR1 is SGHTA and CDR2 is FQGNSA. Trimming left V 2 bases short and J 5 bases short, with 13 bases between. The CDR3 extends over 15 amino acids. CDR3 nucleotides: TGTGCCAGCAGCTTACCTGGGTTTTGGAACAATGAGCAGTTCTTC. Encoded protein: CASSLPGFWNNEQFF.

This clonotype has more than one count but fewer than ten. Sequence at one end of the junction differs from germline and may be a read error. CDR3 nucleotide sequence: TGTGCCTGCTCACGGGCCAGCGGGGTCACCGGGGAGCTGTTTTTT. This encodes CACSRASGVTGELFF. This chain links TRBV18 with TRBJ2-2, with 7 bases identical to TRBD2. The CDR3 has 15 amino acids. Per germline, CDR1 KGHSH and CDR2 LQKENI.

In this sample, this clonotype turned up a few times. The chain joins TRBV20-1 to TRBJ2-7; D not resolved. V lost 6 bases, J lost 0 bases, and 9 bases lay in between. This CDR3 contains 12 residues. Germline CDR1 is DFQATT and CDR2 is SNEGSKA (reference sequence). The CDR3 DNA follows: TGCAGTGCAGGTCAGAGCTCCTACGAGCAGTACTTC. Translated, it gives CSAGQSSYEQYF.

The chain joins TRBV6-2 or TRBV6-3 to TRBJ1-5; D is uncertain. Germline V gives CDR1 MNHEY, CDR2 SVGEGT. This CDR3 spans 14 amino acids. V dropped 7 bases and J dropped 9 bases, with 19 bases sitting between them. The CDR3 reads CASTIHPGPRPQHF. In DNA, the CDR3 is TGTGCCAGCACCATACACCCGGGTCCCCGGCCCCAGCATTTT.

This clonotype came up a few times. This rearrangement joins TRBV4-2 to TRBJ2-1; D is possibly TRBD1 (6 bases). The ends were cut back, 2 bases at V and 2 bases at J, with 19 bases in the middle. This CDR3 is 18 amino acids long. Germline values: CDR1 LGHNA, CDR2 YNFKEQ. The CDR3 spells CASSQTDSTGLTYNEQFF. CDR3 bases: TGTGCCAGCAGCCAAACAGATAGCACAGGGCTGACCTACAATGAGCAGTTCTTC.

CDR3 coding DNA: TGCAGTGCTAGGTGGGACAGTGAAGCTTTCTTT. Encoded protein: CSARWDSEAFF. The gene calls are TRBV20-1 and TRBJ1-1, with 7 bases identical to TRBD1. V was pared by 3 bases and J by 7 bases, with 2 bases of the junction left unmatched. This CDR3 is built from 11 residues. Germline V gene lookup returns CDR1 DFQATT and CDR2 SNEGSKA (reference sequence).

The table lists this clonotype with many counts. The genes are TRBV20-1 and TRBJ2-2; D is ambiguous. This CDR3 has 12 amino acids. The V end was cut by 6 bases, the J end by 9 bases, with 14 bases between. The germline CDR1 and CDR2 sequences are DFQATT and SNEGSKA (reference sequence). For the CDR3, the DNA is TGCAGTGCCCAACCTCAGGCACGGGAGCTGTTTTTT. Translating gives CSAQPQARELFF.

DNA of the CDR3: TGTGCCACCAGCAGAGCTGATAGCTCCTACAATGAGCAGTTCTTC. Translation gives CATSRADSSYNEQFF. The chain has TRBV15 and TRBJ2-1, with unresolved D. The V end lost 1 base, the J end lost 0 bases, and 7 bases lay between the germline ends. CDR1 is LNHNV, CDR2 YYDKDF, per germline (reference sequence). The CDR3 sequence is 15 residues long.